This paragraph covers one T cell receptor beta chain sequence. As yet, its antigen is unknown. Clones were sequenced by immunoSEQ multiplex PCR, and TCRdb holds only the in-frame ones, with some missing. The sample holds 4,500 to 7,000 clones, 65% to 85% seen once. This record belongs to a study of tumor-infiltrating lymphocytes in localized non-small cell lung cancer. The CDR3 runs 16 residues. From germline, CDR1 is SGHTA and CDR2 FQGTGA. Trimming took off 1 base at V and 4 bases at J, with 14 bases between the two ends. Study-level results: Only some patients had TCR sequencing, depending on available tissue. Each assay used a separate piece of the same tissue.

Sequenced: lung tumor tissue. This chain links TRBV7-3 with TRBJ2-1; a possible D gene is TRBD2 (5 bases). This TCR was sampled from a human donor with non-small cell lung cancer. CDR3: CASSLNPGRIYNEQFF. The CDR3 DNA follows: TGTGCCAGCAGCTTAAATCCGGGAAGAATATACAATGAGCAGTTCTTC.